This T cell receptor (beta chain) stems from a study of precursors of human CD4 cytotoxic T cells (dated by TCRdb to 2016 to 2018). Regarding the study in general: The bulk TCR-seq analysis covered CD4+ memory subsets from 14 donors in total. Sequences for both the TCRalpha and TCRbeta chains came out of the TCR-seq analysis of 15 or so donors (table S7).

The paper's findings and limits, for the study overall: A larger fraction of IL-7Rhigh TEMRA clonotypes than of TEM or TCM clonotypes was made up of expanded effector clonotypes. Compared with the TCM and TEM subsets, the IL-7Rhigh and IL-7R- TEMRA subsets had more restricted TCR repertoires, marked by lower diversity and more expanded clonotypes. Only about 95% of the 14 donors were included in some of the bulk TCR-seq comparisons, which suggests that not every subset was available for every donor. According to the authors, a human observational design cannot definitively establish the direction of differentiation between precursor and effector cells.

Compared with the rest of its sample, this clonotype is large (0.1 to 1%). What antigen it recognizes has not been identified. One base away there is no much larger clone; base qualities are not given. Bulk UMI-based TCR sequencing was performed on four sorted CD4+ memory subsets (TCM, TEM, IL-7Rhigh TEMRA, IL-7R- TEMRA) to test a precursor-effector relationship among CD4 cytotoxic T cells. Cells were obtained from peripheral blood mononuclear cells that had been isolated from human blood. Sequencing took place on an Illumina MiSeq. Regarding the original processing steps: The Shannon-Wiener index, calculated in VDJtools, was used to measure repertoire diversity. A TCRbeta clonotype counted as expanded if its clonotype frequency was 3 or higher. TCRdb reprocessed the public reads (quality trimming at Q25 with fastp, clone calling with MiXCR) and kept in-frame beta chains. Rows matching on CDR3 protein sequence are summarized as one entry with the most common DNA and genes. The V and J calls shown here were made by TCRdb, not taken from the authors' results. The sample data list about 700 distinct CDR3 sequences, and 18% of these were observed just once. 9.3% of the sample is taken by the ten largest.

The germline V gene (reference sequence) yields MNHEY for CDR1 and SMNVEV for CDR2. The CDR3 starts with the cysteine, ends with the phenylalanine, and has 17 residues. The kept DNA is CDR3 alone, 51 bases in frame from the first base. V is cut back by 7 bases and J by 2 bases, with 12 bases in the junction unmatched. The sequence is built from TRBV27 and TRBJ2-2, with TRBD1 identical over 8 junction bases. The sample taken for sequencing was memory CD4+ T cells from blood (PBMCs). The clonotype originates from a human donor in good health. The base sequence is TGTGCCAGCATCAACGACAGGGGCCCCCCTAACACCGGGGAGCTGTTTTTT. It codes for CASINDRGPPNTGELFF.